The rows below give T cell receptor beta chains drawn from one sample of a study of shared clonotypes between healthy human individuals. TCRdb's copy holds only in-frame clones and misses some; the assay was immunoSEQ multiplex PCR. The repertoire has a few million clones, over 85% of them found once; the top ten carry around 1.7%. Sequenced: naive CD8+ T cells from PBMCs. These receptors all come from a man between 18 and 29 years old in good health. Some clones in this sample may be carry-over from other donors' samples. The CDR3 runs from the conserved cysteine through the conserved F or W. A D gene is named only where the DNA matches it firmly. For some rows the clone size is stated as once, few or many, or as a class when expanded; others skip it.

clone size	D gene	V gene	J gene	CDR3 DNA	CDR3 protein
NA	NA	TRBV9	TRBJ2-2	TGTGCCAGCAGCGCCAGCGGGCGGGACCTAAACACCGGGGAGCTGTTTTTT	CASSASGRDLNTGELFF
NA	NA	TRBV6-5	TRBJ2-3	TGTGCCAGCAGTGTAAGGGGAGGTACGCAGTATTTT	CASSVRGGTQYF
NA	TRBD2	TRBV27	TRBJ2-7	TGTGCCAGCAGTGCGGGACTAGCGGGAGGGATCTACGAGCAGTACTTC	CASSAGLAGGIYEQYF
NA	TRBD2	TRBV19	TRBJ2-7	TGTGCCAGTAGTTCGTGGCTAGCGGGCTCCTACGAGCAGTACTTC	CASSSWLAGSYEQYF
NA	NA	TRBV27	TRBJ2-5	TGTGCCAGCAGTTCCCGACTGGCGCGGACCCAGTACTTC	CASSSRLARTQYF
NA	NA	TRBV5-1	TRBJ2-1	TGCGCCAGCAGCAGCAGCACAGGGCGTAATGAGCAGTTCTTC	CASSSSTGRNEQFF
NA	TRBD1	TRBV14	TRBJ1-1	TGTGCCAGCAGCCAAAGACAGGGGGCGCGGGCTTTCTTT	CASSQRQGARAFF
once	NA	TRBV15	TRBJ2-5	TGTGCCACCAGCAGAGATCAAGTTGCCGAGACCCAGTACTTC	CATSRDQVAETQYF
NA	TRBD2	TRBV2	TRBJ2-3	TGTGCCAGCAGTGAATGGACTAGCGGATACCCTGGGGGCACAGATACGCAGTATTTT	CASSEWTSGYPGGTDTQYF
NA	NA	TRBV9	TRBJ1-5	TGTGCCAGCAGCGTAGGGGACGGTGATCAGCCCCAGCATTTT	CASSVGDGDQPQHF
NA	TRBD1	TRBV5-6	TRBJ2-1	TGTGCCAGCAGATCGACAGGGGGCCGGGGAAATGAGCAGTTCTTC	CASRSTGGRGNEQFF
NA	NA	TRBV4-1	TRBJ2-7	TGCGCCAGCAGCCAAGGACAGATCCGATACGAGCAGTACTTC	CASSQGQIRYEQYF
NA	NA	TRBV5-8	TRBJ1-5	TGTGCCAGCAGCTTGGTTAAGGCGTATAGCAATCAGCCCCAGCATTTT	CASSLVKAYSNQPQHF
NA	NA	TRBV5-1	TRBJ2-1	TGCGCCAGCGGGCTAGAGGGAAGGGCTAGCTCCTACAATGAGCAGTTCTTC	CASGLEGRASSYNEQFF
NA	NA	TRBV20-1	TRBJ1-2	TGCAGTGCTAGAGATCCCGGTGGCTACACCTTC	CSARDPGGYTF
NA	TRBD1	TRBV28	TRBJ1-6	TGTGCCAGCAGTTTTCTAACCTCCCGGGACAGGGATAATTCACCCCTCCACTTT	CASSFLTSRDRDNSPLHF
NA	NA	TRBV28	TRBJ2-7	TGTGCCAGCAGGGGCGGGTTATACTACGAGCAGTACTTC	CASRGGLYYEQYF
NA	TRBD1	TRBV5-1	TRBJ2-2	TGCGCCAGCAGCTGGACAGGGGGAGGGACCGGGGAGCTGTTTTTT	CASSWTGGGTGELFF
NA	NA	TRBV11-2	TRBJ2-7	TGTGCCAGCAGCTTAGATCCGAGACAGTCATACGAGCAGTACTTC	CASSLDPRQSYEQYF
NA	TRBD2	TRBV7-2	TRBJ2-1	TGTGCCAGCAGCTTAGCGCCTAGCGGCGTCTCCTACAATGAGCAGTTCTTC	CASSLAPSGVSYNEQFF
NA	NA	TRBV27	TRBJ2-7	TGTGCCAGTGGGTCTACACGGTCCGAGCAGTACTTC	CASGSTRSEQYF
NA	NA	TRBV4-2	TRBJ1-2	TGTGCCACATACGCAGGGAATCACTATGGCTACACCTTC	CATYAGNHYGYTF
few	NA	TRBV5-4	TRBJ2-1	TGTGCCAGCAGCTTGTTTAGCAGTGAGCAGTTCTTC	CASSLFSSEQFF
NA	NA	TRBV7-9	TRBJ1-4	TGTGCCAGCAGCTCTCTCCCCATGGATGCAACTAATGAAAAACTGTTTTTT	CASSSLPMDATNEKLFF
NA	NA	TRBV4-2	TRBJ2-3	TGTGCCAGCAGCCCTAGATACCCTTATACGCAGTATTTT	CASSPRYPYTQYF
NA	NA	TRBV6-6	TRBJ2-1	TGTGCCAGTGCGGGACTCGCCTCCTACAATGAGCAGTTCTTC	CASAGLASYNEQFF
NA	NA	TRBV29-1	TRBJ2-2	TGCAGCGTCAGCGCAACCGGGGAGCTGTTTTTT	CSVSATGELFF
NA	NA	TRBV4-3	TRBJ1-5	TGCGCCAGCAGCCAAGATGGGAATGTTTGGCCCCAGCATTTT	CASSQDGNVWPQHF
NA	TRBD1	TRBV6-5	TRBJ2-3	TGTGCCAGCAGCCCGACAGGGTCCACAGATACGCAGTATTTT	CASSPTGSTDTQYF